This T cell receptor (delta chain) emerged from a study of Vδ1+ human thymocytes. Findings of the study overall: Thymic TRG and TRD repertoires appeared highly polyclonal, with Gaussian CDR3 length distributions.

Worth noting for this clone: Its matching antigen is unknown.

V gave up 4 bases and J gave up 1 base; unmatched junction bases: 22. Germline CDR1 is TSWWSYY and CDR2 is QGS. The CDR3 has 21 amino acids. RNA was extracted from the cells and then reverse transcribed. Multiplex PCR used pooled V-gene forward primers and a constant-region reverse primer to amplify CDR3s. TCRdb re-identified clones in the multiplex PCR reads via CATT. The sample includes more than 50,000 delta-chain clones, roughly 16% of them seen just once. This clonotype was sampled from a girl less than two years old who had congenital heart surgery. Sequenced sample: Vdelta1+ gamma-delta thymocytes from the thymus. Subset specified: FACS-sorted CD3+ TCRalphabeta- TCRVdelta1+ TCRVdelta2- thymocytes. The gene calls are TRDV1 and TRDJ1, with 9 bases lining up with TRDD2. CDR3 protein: CALGGPSDSFLLGESTDKLIF. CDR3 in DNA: TGTGCTCTTGGGGGACCTTCCGATTCCTTCCTACTCGGGGAGAGCACCGATAAACTCATCTTT.